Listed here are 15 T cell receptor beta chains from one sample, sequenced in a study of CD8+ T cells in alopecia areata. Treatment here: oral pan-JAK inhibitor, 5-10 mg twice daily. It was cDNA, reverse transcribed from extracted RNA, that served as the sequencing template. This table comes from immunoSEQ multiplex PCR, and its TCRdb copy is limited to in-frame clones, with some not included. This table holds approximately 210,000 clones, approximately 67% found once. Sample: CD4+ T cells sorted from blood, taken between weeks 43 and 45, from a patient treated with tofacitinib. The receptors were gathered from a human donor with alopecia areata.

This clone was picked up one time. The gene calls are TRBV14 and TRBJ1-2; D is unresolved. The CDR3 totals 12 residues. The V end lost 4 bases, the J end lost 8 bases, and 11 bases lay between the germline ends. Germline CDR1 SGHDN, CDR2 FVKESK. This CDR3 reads CASSRRTGGYTF. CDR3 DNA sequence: TGTGCCAGCAGCCGACGGACTGGGGGCTACACCTTC.

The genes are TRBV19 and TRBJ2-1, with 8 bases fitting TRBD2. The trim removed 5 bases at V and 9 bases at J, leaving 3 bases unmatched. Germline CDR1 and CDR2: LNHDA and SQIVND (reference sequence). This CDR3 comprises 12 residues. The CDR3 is CASSPGLVEQFF. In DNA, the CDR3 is TGTGCCAGTAGTCCGGGACTAGTTGAGCAGTTCTTC.

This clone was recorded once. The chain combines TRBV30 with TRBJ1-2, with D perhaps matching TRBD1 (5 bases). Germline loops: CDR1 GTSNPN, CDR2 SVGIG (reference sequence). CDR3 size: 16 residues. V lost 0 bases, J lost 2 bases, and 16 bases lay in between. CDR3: CAWSVAGAQSNYGYTF. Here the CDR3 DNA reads TGTGCCTGGAGTGTAGCCGGGGCCCAATCAAACTATGGCTACACCTTC.

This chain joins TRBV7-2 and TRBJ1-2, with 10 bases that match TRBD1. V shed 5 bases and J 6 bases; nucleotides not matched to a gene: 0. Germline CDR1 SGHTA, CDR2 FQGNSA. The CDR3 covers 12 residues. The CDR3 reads CASSDRGHGYTF. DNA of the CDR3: TGTGCCAGCAGCGACAGGGGGCATGGCTACACCTTC.

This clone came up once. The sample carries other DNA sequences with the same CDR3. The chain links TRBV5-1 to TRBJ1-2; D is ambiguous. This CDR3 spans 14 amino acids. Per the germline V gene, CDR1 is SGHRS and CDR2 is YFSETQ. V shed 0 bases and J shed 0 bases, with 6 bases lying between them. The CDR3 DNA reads TGCGCCAGCAGCTTGGATTCTTCTAACTATGGCTACACCTTC. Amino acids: CASSLDSSNYGYTF.

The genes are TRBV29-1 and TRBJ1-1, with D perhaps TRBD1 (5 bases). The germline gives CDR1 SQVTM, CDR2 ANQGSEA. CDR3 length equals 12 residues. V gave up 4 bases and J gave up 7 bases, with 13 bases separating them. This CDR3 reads CSVGGDSNEAFF. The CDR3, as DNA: TGCAGCGTTGGGGGGGATTCGAATGAAGCTTTCTTT. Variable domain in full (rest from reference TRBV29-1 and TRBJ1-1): SAVISQKPSRDICQRGTSLTIQCQVDSQVTMMFWYRQQPGQSLTLIATANQGSEATYESGFVIDKFPISRPNLTFSTLTVSNMSPEDSSIYLCSVGGDSNEAFFGQGTRLTVV.

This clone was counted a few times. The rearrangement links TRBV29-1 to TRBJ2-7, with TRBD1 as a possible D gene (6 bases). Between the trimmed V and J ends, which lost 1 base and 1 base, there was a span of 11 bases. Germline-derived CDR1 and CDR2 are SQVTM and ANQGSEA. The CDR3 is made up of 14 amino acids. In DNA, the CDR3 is TGCAGCGTTGAAGCGAGTGGACAGTCCTACGAGCAGTACTTC. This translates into CSVEASGQSYEQYF.

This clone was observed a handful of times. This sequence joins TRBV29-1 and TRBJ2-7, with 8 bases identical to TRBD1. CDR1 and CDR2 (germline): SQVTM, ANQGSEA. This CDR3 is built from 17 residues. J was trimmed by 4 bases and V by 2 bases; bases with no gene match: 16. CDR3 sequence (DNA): TGCAGCGTTGAACGGCAGGACAGGGAGGTTCGTTTGTACGAGCAGTACTTC. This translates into CSVERQDREVRLYEQYF.

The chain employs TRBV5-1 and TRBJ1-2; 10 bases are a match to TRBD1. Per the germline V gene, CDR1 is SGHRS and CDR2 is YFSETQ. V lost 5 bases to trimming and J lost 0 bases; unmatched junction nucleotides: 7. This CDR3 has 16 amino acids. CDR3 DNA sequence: TGCGCCAGCAGTCGGGGACAGGGGTCCTCTAACTATGGCTACACCTTC. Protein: CASSRGQGSSNYGYTF.

CDR3 DNA: TGCAGCGTGAGACCCGGAACAGATACGCAGTATTTT. Translating it yields CSVRPGTDTQYF. The V gene is TRBV29-1, the J gene TRBJ2-3; D remains unclear. This CDR3 contains 12 residues. The V and J ends lost 6 bases and 3 bases respectively, with 10 bases between them. Germline CDR1 reads SQVTM; CDR2 reads ANQGSEA.

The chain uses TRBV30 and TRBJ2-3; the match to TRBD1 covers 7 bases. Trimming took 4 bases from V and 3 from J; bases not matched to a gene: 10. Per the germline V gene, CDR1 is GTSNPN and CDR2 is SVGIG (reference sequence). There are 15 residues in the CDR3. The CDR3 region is CAWTKRTGSTDTQYF. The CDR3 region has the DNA TGTGCCTGGACCAAAAGGACAGGCTCAACAGATACGCAGTATTTT.

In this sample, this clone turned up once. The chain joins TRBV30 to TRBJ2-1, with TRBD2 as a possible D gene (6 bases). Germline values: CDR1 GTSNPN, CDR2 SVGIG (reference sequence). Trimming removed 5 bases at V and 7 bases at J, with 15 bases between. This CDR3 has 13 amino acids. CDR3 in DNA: TGTGCCTGGTCCCCGGGGGAGGTGAATGAGCAGTTCTTC. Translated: CAWSPGEVNEQFF.

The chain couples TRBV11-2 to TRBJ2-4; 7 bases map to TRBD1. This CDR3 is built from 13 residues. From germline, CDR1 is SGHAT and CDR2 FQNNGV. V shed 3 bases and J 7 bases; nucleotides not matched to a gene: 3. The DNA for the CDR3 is TGTGCCAGCAGCTTGGAGACAGGGAACATTCAGTACTTC. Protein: CASSLETGNIQYF.

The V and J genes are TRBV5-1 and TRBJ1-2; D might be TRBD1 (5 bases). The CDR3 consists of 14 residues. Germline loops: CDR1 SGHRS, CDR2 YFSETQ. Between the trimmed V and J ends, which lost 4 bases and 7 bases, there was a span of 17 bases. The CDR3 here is CASSPAGTGPGYTF. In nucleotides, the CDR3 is TGCGCCAGCAGCCCGGCTGGCACAGGACCTGGCTACACCTTC. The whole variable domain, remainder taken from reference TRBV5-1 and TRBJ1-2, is KAGVTQTPRYLIKTRGQQVTLSCSPISGHRSVSWYQQTPGQGLQFLFEYFSETQRNKGNFPGRFSGRQFSNSRSEMNVSTLELGDSALYLCASSPAGTGPGYTFGSGTRLTVV.

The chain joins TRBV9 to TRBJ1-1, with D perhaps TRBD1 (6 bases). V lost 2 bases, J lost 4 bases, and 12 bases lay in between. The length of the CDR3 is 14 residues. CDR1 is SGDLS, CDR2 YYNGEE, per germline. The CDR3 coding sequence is TGTGCCAGCAGCGTGGGGGCAACGGCCACTGAAGCTTTCTTT. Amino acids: CASSVGATATEAFF.